Presented here are 11 T cell receptor beta chains from one specimen sequenced in a study of blood T cell repertoires in COVID-19. Produced via immunoSEQ multiplex PCR; TCRdb's table is partial and in-frame only. The sample lists a few hundred thousand clones; over 70% were seen once. Sequencing was carried out using peripheral blood. These receptors were taken from a man aged 45-60 years with active or convalescent COVID-19.

As for this clone: The sample has other DNA sequences that encode this CDR3 too. The V call is TRBV7-9, the J call TRBJ1-2, with D possibly being TRBD1 (5 bases). CDR3 length: 15 residues. Germline V lookup: CDR1 SEHNR, CDR2 FQNEAQ (reference sequence). V lost 1 base to trimming and J lost 3 bases, with 12 bases between them. The CDR3 region has the DNA TGTGCCAGCAGCTTAGGGGGGAGGGGAGACTATGGCTACACCTTC. Translating gives CASSLGGRGDYGYTF.

This clone was seen only once. V usage is TRBV10-3 and J usage is TRBJ1-5; TRBD1 might be the D (6 bases). Germline values: CDR1 ENHRY, CDR2 SYGVKD. V lost 8 bases and J lost 4, with 12 bases in between. This CDR3 has 13 residues. CDR3 region: CAISWGQNQPQHF. Here the CDR3 DNA reads TGTGCCATCTCTTGGGGACAAAATCAGCCCCAGCATTTT.

The chain employs TRBV20-1 and TRBJ2-3, with a weak D call TRBD2 (5 bases). Germline loops: CDR1 DFQATT, CDR2 SNEGSKA (reference sequence). The CDR3 is 11 residues long. V lost 3 bases and J 6 bases, leaving 7 bases between the germline ends. Here the CDR3 DNA reads TGCAGTGCTAGTGGGGAGGATACGCAGTATTTT. Translating it yields CSASGEDTQYF.

The chain uses TRBV27 and TRBJ1-1, with D unclear. V dropped 2 bases and J dropped 5 bases, with 12 bases sitting between them. The CDR3 extends over 14 amino acids. Germline CDR1 and CDR2: MNHEY and SMNVEV (reference sequence). CDR3 DNA sequence: TGTGCCAGCAGTTTACAACTGATCGGGACTGAAGCTTTCTTT. Translating gives CASSLQLIGTEAFF.

The chain is built from TRBV5-1 and TRBJ2-7; 9 bases fit TRBD1. Germline V gene sequence: CDR1 SGHRS, CDR2 YFSETQ. V shed 8 bases, J shed 1 base, and the junction held 4 bases outside the gene matches. The CDR3 covers 13 residues. The DNA for the CDR3 is TGCGCCAGGGGGACAGGGAGGTCCTACGAGCAGTACTTC. Residues: CARGTGRSYEQYF.

The genes are TRBV6-5 and TRBJ2-7; 9 bases fit TRBD2. The CDR3 has 15 amino acids. Per the germline V gene, CDR1 is MNHEY and CDR2 is SVGAGI. Trimming removed 6 bases from V and 1 base from J; junction bases left unmatched: 7. The CDR3 is CASRSTSGKSYEQYF. CDR3 in DNA: TGTGCCAGCAGATCGACTAGCGGAAAGTCCTACGAGCAGTACTTC.

The chain employs TRBV9 and TRBJ2-3, with a possible D match to TRBD1 (6 bases). V was cut by 3 bases and J by 5 bases, with 13 bases left in between. CDR1 and CDR2 (germline): SGDLS, YYNGEE. This CDR3 region has 14 residues. The CDR3: CASSGQVAGDTQYF. DNA of the CDR3: TGTGCCAGCAGCGGACAGGTCGCTGGAGATACGCAGTATTTT.

V is TRBV6-5 and J is TRBJ1-4; D uncertain. V was pared by 3 bases and J by 0 bases, with 8 bases between. Germline V gene data show CDR1 as MNHEY and CDR2 as SVGAGI. CDR3 length: 15 residues. This chain's CDR3 is CASSYATPTNEKLFF. CDR3 coding DNA: TGTGCCAGCAGTTATGCGACACCAACTAATGAAAAACTGTTTTTT.

The V and J genes are TRBV5-6 and TRBJ2-7; the D gene is possibly TRBD1 (6 bases). In germline, CDR1 is SGHDT, CDR2 YYEEEE. The CDR3 has 13 residues. The ends were cut back, 4 bases at V and 0 bases at J, with 8 bases in the middle. The CDR3 DNA is TGTGCCAGCAGCCTGGGACACTCCTACGAGCAGTACTTC. As protein: CASSLGHSYEQYF.

In this sample, this clone turned up a few times. The genes are TRBV10-3 and TRBJ2-7; 9 nucleotides align to TRBD1. J lost 2 bases, V lost 6 bases, and 5 bases had no gene match. This CDR3 region has 14 residues. Germline-derived CDR1 and CDR2 are ENHRY and SYGVKD. The CDR3 DNA sequence: TGTGCCATCAGGAAGGGACAGGGACCCTACGAGCAGTACTTC. Translating gives CAIRKGQGPYEQYF.

V gene TRBV12-3 or TRBV12-4 combines with J gene TRBJ1-1; D possibly corresponds to TRBD1 (5 bases). This CDR3 has 13 residues. The germline V and J ends were trimmed by 6 bases and 6 bases, with 14 bases remaining between them. CDR3 DNA sequence: TGTGCCAGCAGGACCGACGGACACTCTGAAGCTTTCTTT. It is translated as CASRTDGHSEAFF.